These 18 T cell receptor beta chains came from one sample sequenced in a study of control samples from healthy donors and cancer patients (dated by TCRdb to 2018 to 2020). Libraries came from the immunoSEQ multiplex PCR assay. This is the immuneACCESS table as TCRdb keeps it, with only in-frame sequences that have V and J called. A part of the clones is gone; compared with another copy, unresolved V genes explain less than half, and the rest is unexplained. This sample holds 76,000 or so clones; approximately 91% were observed only once. The ten largest clones capture roughly a tenth of the sample. Sequencing input: PBMCs. Receptor source: a woman aged 45-65 years with colorectal cancer.

The rearrangement links TRBV5-5 to TRBJ2-2; tentative D call: TRBD1 (6 bases). This CDR3 comprises 15 residues. Germline V gene lookup returns CDR1 SGHKS and CDR2 YYEKEE (reference sequence). V was pared by 6 bases and J by 4 bases, with 16 bases between. Written as DNA, the CDR3 is TGTGCCAGCACCCTGACCCGACAGGCCACCGGGGAGCTGTTTTTT. This sequence encodes CASTLTRQATGELFF. The whole variable domain, remainder taken from reference TRBV5-5 and TRBJ2-2, is DAGVTQSPTHLIKTRGQQVTLRCSPISGHKSVSWYQQVLGQGPQFIFQYYEKEERGRGNFPDRFSARQFPNYSSELNVNALLLGDSALYLCASTLTRQATGELFFGEGSRLTVL.

This chain links TRBV19 with TRBJ2-2, with 8 bases identical to TRBD1. The junction had 4 bases not matched to a gene; V was cut back by 3 bases and J by 4 bases. The germline gives CDR1 LNHDA, CDR2 SQIVND (reference sequence). The CDR3 is 15 residues long. Here the CDR3 DNA reads TGTGCCAGTAGTATCCAGGGGGCAGGCACCGGGGAGCTGTTTTTT. It specifies CASSIQGAGTGELFF.

CDR3 in amino acids: CASSDLSGGPGETQYF. CDR3 nucleotide sequence: TGCGCCAGCAGTGATCTTAGCGGGGGTCCTGGAGAGACCCAGTACTTC. The gene calls are TRBV10-1 and TRBJ2-5; TRBD2 matches 9 bases. Trimming cost V 3 bases and J 4 bases; bases outside gene matches: 9. Germline V gene sequence: CDR1 WNHNN, CDR2 SYGVQD (reference sequence). CDR3 length equals 16 residues.

V gene TRBV5-1 combines with J gene TRBJ2-1; D is possibly TRBD2 (5 bases). CDR1 is SGHRS, CDR2 YFSETQ, per germline. V lost 3 bases, J lost 0 bases, and 10 bases lay in between. This CDR3 has 15 residues. CDR3 DNA: TGCGCCAGCAGCTCGCGGGTACCCTCCTACAATGAGCAGTTCTTC. Amino acids: CASSSRVPSYNEQFF.

In its sample, this clone was seen a few times. The chain links TRBV25-1 to TRBJ1-6, with a weak D call TRBD1 (5 bases). Germline V gives CDR1 MGHDK, CDR2 SYGVNS. CDR3 size: 15 residues. The germline V and J ends were trimmed by 5 bases and 7 bases, with 15 bases remaining between them. CDR3 DNA: TGTGCCAGCAGTCCACTGCGGGGGGAAAATTCACCCCTCCACTTT. Protein product: CASSPLRGENSPLHF.

The CDR3 sequence is CASSPGRATNEKLFF. The DNA of the CDR3 is TGTGCCAGTAGCCCGGGGAGAGCAACTAATGAAAAACTGTTTTTT. The chain links TRBV19 to TRBJ1-4; D uncertain. Per the germline V gene, CDR1 is LNHDA and CDR2 is SQIVND (reference sequence). V gave up 6 bases and J gave up 0 bases, with 11 bases separating them. This CDR3 is built from 15 residues.

V is TRBV19 and J is TRBJ2-2; a weak D match, TRBD1 (6 bases). Germline-derived CDR1 and CDR2 are LNHDA and SQIVND (reference sequence). This CDR3 spans 15 amino acids. V lost 2 bases and J 4 bases, leaving 11 bases between the germline ends. The CDR3 is CASSIRGRGTGELFF. The CDR3 DNA follows: TGTGCCAGTAGTATAAGGGGCAGGGGCACCGGGGAGCTGTTTTTT.

This chain connects TRBV4-3 to TRBJ1-4; possibly TRBD1 for D (6 bases). Germline-derived CDR1 and CDR2 are LGHNA and YSLEER. Trimming removed 4 bases at V and 3 bases at J, with 15 bases between. The CDR3 length is 16 residues. Here the CDR3 DNA reads TGCGCCAGCAGCCTTAACCCGACAGGTCCTAATGAAAAACTGTTTTTT. This translates into CASSLNPTGPNEKLFF.

V usage is TRBV5-6 and J usage is TRBJ1-1, with 9 bases aligning to TRBD1. The germline CDR1 and CDR2 sequences are SGHDT and YYEEEE. The J segment lost 5 bases and the V segment lost 7 bases, leaving 6 bases of the junction unmatched. There are 13 residues in the CDR3. CDR3 loop: CASRRQGGTEAFF. CDR3 sequence (DNA): TGTGCCAGCCGTCGACAGGGGGGGACTGAAGCTTTCTTT.

The chain recombines TRBV15 with TRBJ2-1, with a possible D match to TRBD2 (7 bases). Germline V gives CDR1 LNHNV, CDR2 YYDKDF (reference sequence). The CDR3 covers 15 residues. V shed 1 base and J shed 4 bases, with 11 bases lying between them. CDR3 coding DNA: TGTGCCACCAGCAGAGGGGGGGGCTCGTACAATGAGCAGTTCTTC. Translated: CATSRGGGSYNEQFF.

The CDR3 nucleotides read TGTGCCAGTGCCTCCGGACAGCATCAGCCCCAGCATTTT. This gives the protein CASASGQHQPQHF. The chain links TRBV19 to TRBJ1-5; weak D call: TRBD1 (6 bases). V lost 8 bases, J lost 5 bases, and 13 bases lay in between. CDR3 length: 13 amino acids. Germline CDR1 reads LNHDA; CDR2 reads SQIVND (reference sequence). Drawing the rest from reference TRBV19 and TRBJ1-5, the complete variable domain is DGGITQSPKYLFRKEGQNVTLSCEQNLNHDAMYWYRQDPGQGLRLIYYSQIVNDFQKGDIAEGYSVSREKKESFPLTVTSAQKNPTAFYLCASASGQHQPQHFGDGTRLSIL.

The chain combines TRBV18 with TRBJ2-2; TRBD2 matches 8 bases. V lost 6 bases to trimming and J lost 7 bases; unmatched junction nucleotides: 13. The CDR3 is made up of 16 amino acids. CDR1 KGHSH and CDR2 LQKENI come from the germline V gene. CDR3 residues: CASSQNGLATGGELFF. For the CDR3, the DNA is TGTGCCAGCTCGCAAAATGGACTAGCTACAGGCGGGGAGCTGTTTTTT.

V is TRBV30 and J is TRBJ1-2; the match to TRBD1 covers 9 bases. The CDR3 sequence is 12 residues long. Per the germline V gene, CDR1 is GTSNPN and CDR2 is SVGIG (reference sequence). Losses at the gene ends were 2 bases for V and 14 bases for J; bases not matched to a gene: 9. Written as DNA, the CDR3 is TGTGCCTGGAGTCTTACAGGGGGCCCTGCAACCTTC. It is translated as CAWSLTGGPATF.

The chain recombines TRBV2 with TRBJ2-5; 11 bases are a match to TRBD2. The CDR3 consists of 19 residues. Unmatched junction bases numbered 20, after V lost 6 bases and J lost 5 bases. Germline V gene data show CDR1 as SNHLY and CDR2 as FYNNEI. CDR3 loop: CASRSRPGLAATQTETQYF. CDR3 in DNA: TGTGCCAGCAGGTCCCGACCGGGACTAGCGGCGACCCAGACGGAGACCCAGTACTTC.

The chain uses TRBV28 and TRBJ1-3; the D is unclear. V lost 2 bases, J lost 3 bases, and 8 bases lay in between. This CDR3 has 14 residues. Germline CDR1 reads MDHEN; CDR2 reads SYDVKM. CDR3 coding DNA: TGTGCCAGCAGTTTAGGTGGACTTGGAAACACCATATATTTT. Its protein product is CASSLGGLGNTIYF.

V gene TRBV7-2 combines with J gene TRBJ2-5, with 7 nucleotides matching TRBD1. CDR1 is SGHTA and CDR2 is FQGNSA in the germline V gene. This CDR3 contains 16 residues. J lost 4 bases, V lost 3 bases, and 11 bases had no gene match. CDR3 amino acids: CASSFTGTDYRETQYF. The DNA of the CDR3 is TGTGCCAGCAGCTTTACCGGGACAGATTACCGAGAGACCCAGTACTTC. The full variable domain, completed using reference TRBV7-2 and TRBJ2-5, is GAGVSQSPSNKVTEKGKDVELRCDPISGHTALYWYRQSLGQGLEFLIYFQGNSAPDKSGLPSDRFSAERTGGSVSTLTIQRTQQEDSAVYLCASSFTGTDYRETQYFGPGTRLLVL.

CDR3 region: CATSDSLGGERNEQFF. DNA of the CDR3: TGTGCCACCAGTGACTCACTGGGCGGGGAGAGAAATGAGCAGTTCTTC. V is TRBV24-1 and J is TRBJ2-1; D is possibly TRBD2 (6 bases). Germline V gene data show CDR1 as KGHDR and CDR2 as SFDVKD. CDR3 size: 16 residues. V was pared by 4 bases and J by 7 bases, with 19 bases between.

The V and J genes are TRBV19 and TRBJ2-5, with D perhaps TRBD1 (5 bases). This CDR3 comprises 13 residues. Per the germline V gene, CDR1 is LNHDA and CDR2 is SQIVND (reference sequence). V was shortened by 10 bases and J by 3 bases, with 15 bases between the two germline ends. The CDR3: CATSRGRKETQYF. In DNA, the CDR3 is TGTGCCACCTCTAGGGGCAGAAAAGAGACCCAGTACTTC. The entire variable domain, with the rest obtained from reference TRBV19 and TRBJ2-5, is as follows: DGGITQSPKYLFRKEGQNVTLSCEQNLNHDAMYWYRQDPGQGLRLIYYSQIVNDFQKGDIAEGYSVSREKKESFPLTVTSAQKNPTAFYLCATSRGRKETQYFGPGTRLLVL.